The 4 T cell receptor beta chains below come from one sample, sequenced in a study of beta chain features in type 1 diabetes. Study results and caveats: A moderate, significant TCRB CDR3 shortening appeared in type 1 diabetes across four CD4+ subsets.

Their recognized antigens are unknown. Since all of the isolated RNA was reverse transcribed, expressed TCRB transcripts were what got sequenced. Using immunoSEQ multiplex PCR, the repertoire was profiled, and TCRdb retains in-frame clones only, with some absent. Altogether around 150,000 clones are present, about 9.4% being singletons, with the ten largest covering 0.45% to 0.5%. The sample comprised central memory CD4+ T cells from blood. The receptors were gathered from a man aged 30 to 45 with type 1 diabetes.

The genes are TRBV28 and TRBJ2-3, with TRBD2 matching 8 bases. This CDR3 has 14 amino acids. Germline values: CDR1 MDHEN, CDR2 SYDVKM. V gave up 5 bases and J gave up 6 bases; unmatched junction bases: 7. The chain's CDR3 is CASSGVASGDTQYF. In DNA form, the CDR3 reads TGTGCCAGCAGTGGGGTGGCTAGCGGGGATACGCAGTATTTT.

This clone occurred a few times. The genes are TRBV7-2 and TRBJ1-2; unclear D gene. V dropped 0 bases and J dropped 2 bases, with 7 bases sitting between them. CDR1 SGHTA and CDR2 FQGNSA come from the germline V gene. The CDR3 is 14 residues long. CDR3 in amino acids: CASSLAMRNYGYTF. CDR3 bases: TGTGCCAGCAGCTTAGCGATGAGAAACTATGGCTACACCTTC.

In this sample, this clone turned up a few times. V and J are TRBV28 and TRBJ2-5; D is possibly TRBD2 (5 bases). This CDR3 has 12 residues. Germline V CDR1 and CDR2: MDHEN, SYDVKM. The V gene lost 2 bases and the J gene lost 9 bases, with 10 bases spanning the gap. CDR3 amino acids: CASSLMAEAQYF. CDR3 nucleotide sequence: TGTGCCAGCAGTTTAATGGCGGAGGCCCAGTACTTC.

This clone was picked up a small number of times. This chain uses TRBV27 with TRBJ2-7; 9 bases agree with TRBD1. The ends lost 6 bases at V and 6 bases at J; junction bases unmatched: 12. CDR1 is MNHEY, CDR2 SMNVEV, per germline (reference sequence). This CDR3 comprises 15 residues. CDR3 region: CASSFSPGQGLEQYF. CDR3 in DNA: TGTGCCAGCAGCTTCAGCCCGGGACAGGGACTCGAGCAGTACTTC.